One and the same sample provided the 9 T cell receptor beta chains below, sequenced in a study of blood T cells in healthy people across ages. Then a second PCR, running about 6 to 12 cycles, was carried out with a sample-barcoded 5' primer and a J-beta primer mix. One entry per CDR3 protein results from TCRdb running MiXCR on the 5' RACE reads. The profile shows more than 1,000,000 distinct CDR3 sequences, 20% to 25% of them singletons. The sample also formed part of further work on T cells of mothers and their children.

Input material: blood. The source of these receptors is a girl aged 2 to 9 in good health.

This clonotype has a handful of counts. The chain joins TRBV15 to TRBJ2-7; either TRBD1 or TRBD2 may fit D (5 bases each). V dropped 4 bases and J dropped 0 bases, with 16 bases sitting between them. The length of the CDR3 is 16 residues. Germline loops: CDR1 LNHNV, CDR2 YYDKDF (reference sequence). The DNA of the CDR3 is TGTGCCACCAGCAAGGGACCTCCGTTTAACTCCTACGAGCAGTACTTC. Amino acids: CATSKGPPFNSYEQYF. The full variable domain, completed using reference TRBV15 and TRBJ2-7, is DAMVIQNPRYQVTQFGKPVTLSCSQTLNHNVMYWYQQKSSQAPKLLFHYYDKDFNNEADTPDNFQSRRPNTSFCFLDIRSPGLGDTAMYLCATSKGPPFNSYEQYFGPGTRLTVT.

The CDR3 here is CSVLRGSGEQYF. The CDR3 DNA reads as TGCAGCGTTCTCAGGGGAAGCGGCGAGCAGTACTTC. The chain joins TRBV29-1 to TRBJ2-7; weak D call: TRBD1 (6 bases). V was trimmed by 5 bases and J by 6 bases, leaving 14 bases between them. The CDR3 totals 12 residues. The germline CDR1 and CDR2 sequences are SQVTM and ANQGSEA.

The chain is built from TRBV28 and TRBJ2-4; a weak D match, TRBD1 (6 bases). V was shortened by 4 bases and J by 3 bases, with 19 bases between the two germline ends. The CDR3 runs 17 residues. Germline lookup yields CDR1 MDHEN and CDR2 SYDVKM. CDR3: CASSSGVGAVDKNIQYF. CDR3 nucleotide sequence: TGTGCCAGCAGTTCAGGGGTGGGGGCGGTTGACAAAAACATTCAGTACTTC.

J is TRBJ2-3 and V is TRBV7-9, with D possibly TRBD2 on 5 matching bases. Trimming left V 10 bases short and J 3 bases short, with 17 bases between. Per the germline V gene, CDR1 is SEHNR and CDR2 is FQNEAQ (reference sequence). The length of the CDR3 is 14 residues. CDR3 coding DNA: TGTGCCACCCTGACGGCGGGTAGTACAGATACGCAGTATTTT. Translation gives CATLTAGSTDTQYF.

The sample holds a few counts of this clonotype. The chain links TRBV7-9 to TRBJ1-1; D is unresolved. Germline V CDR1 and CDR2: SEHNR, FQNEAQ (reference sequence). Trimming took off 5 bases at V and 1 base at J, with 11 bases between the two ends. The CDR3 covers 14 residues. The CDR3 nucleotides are TGTGCCAGCAGCCCCGAGTGGCAGAACACTGAAGCTTTCTTT. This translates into CASSPEWQNTEAFF.

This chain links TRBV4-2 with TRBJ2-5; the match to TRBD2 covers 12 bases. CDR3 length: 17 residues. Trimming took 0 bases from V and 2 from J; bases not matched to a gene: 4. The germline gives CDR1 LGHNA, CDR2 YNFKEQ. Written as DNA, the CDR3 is TGTGCCAGCAGCCAAGAAGTGCTAGCGGGGGGGCAAGAGACCCAGTACTTC. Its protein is CASSQEVLAGGQETQYF.

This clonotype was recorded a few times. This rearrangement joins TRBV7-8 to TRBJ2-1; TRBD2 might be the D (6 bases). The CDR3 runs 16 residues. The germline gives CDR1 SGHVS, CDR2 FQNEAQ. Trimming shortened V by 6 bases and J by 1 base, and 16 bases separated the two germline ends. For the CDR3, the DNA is TGTGCCAGCAGTTCGCTCGGAGGGCCGTCCTACAATGAGCAGTTCTTC. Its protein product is CASSSLGGPSYNEQFF.

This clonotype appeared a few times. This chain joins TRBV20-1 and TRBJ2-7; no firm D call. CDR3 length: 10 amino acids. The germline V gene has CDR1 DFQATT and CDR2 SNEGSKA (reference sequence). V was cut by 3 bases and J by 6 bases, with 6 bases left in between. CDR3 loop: CSASVGEQYF. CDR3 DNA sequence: TGCAGTGCTAGTGTAGGCGAGCAGTACTTC.

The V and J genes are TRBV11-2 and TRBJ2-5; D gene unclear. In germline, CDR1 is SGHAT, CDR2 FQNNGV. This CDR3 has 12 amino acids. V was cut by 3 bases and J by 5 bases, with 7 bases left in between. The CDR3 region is CASSFTLETQYF. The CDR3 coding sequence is TGTGCCAGCAGCTTCACCCTCGAGACCCAGTACTTC.